This TCR beta chain was captured by sequencing in a study of blood T cell repertoires in COVID-19. Across the study: The study drew acute and convalescent COVID-19 samples from the United States, Italy and Spain. T cells, B-cell-depleted T cells, or PBMCs provided the cDNA or gDNA that served as material.

Per the study methods: Amplifying reference gene primers gave estimates of nucleated cell counts. The method was immunoSEQ multiplex PCR; TCRdb's version includes in-frame clones alone and lacks a portion of them. The DNA gave D and trimming, while V, J and clone size come from that table. The sample contains some 250,000 clones, around three quarters of which appear only once. Per germline, CDR1 MNHEY and CDR2 SVGAGI. CDR3 size: 15 residues. The ends lost 6 bases at V and 1 base at J; junction bases unmatched: 0. The sequencing sample was made of peripheral blood. The source is a woman older than 75 with acute or convalescent COVID-19. This rearrangement joins TRBV6-5 to TRBJ2-3, with TRBD2 matching 14 bases. CDR3 bases: TGTGCCAGCAGGGGACTAGCGGGGGGCACAGATACGCAGTATTTT. This sequence encodes CASRGLAGGTDTQYF.